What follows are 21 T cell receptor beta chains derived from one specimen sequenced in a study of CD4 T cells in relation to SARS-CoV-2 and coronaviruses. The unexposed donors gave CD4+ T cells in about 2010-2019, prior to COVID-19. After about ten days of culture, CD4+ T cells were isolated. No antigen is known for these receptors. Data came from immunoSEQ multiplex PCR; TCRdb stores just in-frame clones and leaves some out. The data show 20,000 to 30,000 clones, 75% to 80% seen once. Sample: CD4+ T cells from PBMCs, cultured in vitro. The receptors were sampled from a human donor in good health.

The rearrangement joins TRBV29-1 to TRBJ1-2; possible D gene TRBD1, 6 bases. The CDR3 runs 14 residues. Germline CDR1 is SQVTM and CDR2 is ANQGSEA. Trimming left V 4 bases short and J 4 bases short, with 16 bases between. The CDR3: CSVGAGDGSYGYTF. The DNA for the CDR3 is TGCAGCGTTGGGGCAGGGGATGGAAGCTATGGCTACACCTTC.

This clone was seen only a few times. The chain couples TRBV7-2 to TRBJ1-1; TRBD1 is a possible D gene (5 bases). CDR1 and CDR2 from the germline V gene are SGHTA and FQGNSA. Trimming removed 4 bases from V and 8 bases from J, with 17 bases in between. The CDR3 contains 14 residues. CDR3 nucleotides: TGTGCCAGCAGCTCTCGGGACTCCCTTCGGGAAGCTTTCTTT. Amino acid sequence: CASSSRDSLREAFF.

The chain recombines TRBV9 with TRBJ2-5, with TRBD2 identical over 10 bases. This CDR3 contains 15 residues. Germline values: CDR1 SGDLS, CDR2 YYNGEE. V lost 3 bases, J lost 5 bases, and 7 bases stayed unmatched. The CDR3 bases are TGTGCCAGCAGCGGAACTAGCGGGGAGGCGGAGACCCAGTACTTC. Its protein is CASSGTSGEAETQYF. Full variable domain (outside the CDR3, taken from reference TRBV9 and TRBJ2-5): DSGVTQTPKHLITATGQRVTLRCSPRSGDLSVYWYQQSLDQGLQFLIQYYNGEERAKGNILERFSAQQFPDLHSELNLSSLELGDSALYFCASSGTSGEAETQYFGPGTRLLVL.

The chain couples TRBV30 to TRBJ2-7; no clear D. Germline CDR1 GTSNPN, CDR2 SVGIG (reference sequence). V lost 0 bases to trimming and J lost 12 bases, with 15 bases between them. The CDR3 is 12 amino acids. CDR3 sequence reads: CAWSVYSSLAYF. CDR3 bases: TGTGCCTGGAGTGTATATAGCAGCCTGGCGTACTTC.

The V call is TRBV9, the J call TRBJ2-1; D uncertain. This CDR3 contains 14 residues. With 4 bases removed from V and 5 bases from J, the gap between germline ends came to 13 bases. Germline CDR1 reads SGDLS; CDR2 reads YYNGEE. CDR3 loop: CASSLLGSHNEQFF. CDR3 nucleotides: TGTGCCAGCAGCTTACTGGGGTCCCACAATGAGCAGTTCTTC.

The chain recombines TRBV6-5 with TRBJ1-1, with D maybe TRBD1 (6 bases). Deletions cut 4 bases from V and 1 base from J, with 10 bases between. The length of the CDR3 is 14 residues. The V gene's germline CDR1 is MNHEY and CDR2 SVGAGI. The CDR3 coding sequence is TGTGCCAGCAGTTCGACAGGATCGAACACTGAAGCTTTCTTT. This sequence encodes CASSSTGSNTEAFF.

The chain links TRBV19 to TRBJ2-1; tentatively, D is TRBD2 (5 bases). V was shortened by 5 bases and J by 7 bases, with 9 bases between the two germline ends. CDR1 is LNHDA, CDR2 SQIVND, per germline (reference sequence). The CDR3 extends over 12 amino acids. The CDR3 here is CASSRTANEQFF. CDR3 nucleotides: TGTGCCAGTAGTCGGACTGCTAATGAGCAGTTCTTC. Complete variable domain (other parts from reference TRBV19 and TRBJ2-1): DGGITQSPKYLFRKEGQNVTLSCEQNLNHDAMYWYRQDPGQGLRLIYYSQIVNDFQKGDIAEGYSVSREKKESFPLTVTSAQKNPTAFYLCASSRTANEQFFGPGTRLTVL.

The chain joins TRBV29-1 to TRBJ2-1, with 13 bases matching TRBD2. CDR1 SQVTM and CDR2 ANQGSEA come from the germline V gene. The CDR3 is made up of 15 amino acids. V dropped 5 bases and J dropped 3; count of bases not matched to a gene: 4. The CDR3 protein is CSVSGTSGNYNEQFF. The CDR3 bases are TGCAGCGTTTCCGGGACTAGCGGGAACTACAATGAGCAGTTCTTC.

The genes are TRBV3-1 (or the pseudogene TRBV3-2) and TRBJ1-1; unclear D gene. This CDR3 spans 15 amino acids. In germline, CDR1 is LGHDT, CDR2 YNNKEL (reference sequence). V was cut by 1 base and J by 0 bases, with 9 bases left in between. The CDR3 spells CASSQGVWMNTEAFF. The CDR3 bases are TGTGCCAGCAGCCAAGGGGTATGGATGAACACTGAAGCTTTCTTT.

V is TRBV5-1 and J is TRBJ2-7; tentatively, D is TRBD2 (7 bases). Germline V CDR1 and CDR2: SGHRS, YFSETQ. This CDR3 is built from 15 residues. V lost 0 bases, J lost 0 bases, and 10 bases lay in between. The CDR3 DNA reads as TGCGCCAGCAGCTTGGTGGGGGGGGCCTCCTACGAGCAGTACTTC. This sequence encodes CASSLVGGASYEQYF.

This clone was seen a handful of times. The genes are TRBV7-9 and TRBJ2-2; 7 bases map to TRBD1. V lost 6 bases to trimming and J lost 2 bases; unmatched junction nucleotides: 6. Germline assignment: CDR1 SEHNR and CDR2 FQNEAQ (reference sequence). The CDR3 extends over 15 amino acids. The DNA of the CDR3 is TGTGCCAGCAGGCTAGGGACAGCAAACACCGGGGAGCTGTTTTTT. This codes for CASRLGTANTGELFF.

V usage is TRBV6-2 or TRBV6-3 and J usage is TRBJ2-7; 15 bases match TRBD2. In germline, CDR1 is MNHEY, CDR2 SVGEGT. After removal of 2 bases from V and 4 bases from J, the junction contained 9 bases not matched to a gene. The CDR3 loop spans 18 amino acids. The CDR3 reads CASSYPGTSGRKSYEQYF. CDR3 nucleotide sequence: TGTGCCAGCAGTTACCCTGGGACTAGCGGGAGGAAAAGTTACGAGCAGTACTTC.

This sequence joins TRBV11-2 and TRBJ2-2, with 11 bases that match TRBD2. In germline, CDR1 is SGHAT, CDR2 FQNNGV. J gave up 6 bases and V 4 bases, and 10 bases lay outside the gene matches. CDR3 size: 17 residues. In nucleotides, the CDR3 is TGTGCCAGCAGCTCTACGACTAGCGGGGCGAGGGCCGGGGAGCTGTTTTTT. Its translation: CASSSTTSGARAGELFF.

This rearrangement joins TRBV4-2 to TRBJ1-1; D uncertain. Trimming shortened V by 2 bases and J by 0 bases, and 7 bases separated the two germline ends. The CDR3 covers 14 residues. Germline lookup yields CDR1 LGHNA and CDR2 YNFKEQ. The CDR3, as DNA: TGTGCCAGCAGCCAACAGTCTCTGAACACTGAAGCTTTCTTT. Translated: CASSQQSLNTEAFF.

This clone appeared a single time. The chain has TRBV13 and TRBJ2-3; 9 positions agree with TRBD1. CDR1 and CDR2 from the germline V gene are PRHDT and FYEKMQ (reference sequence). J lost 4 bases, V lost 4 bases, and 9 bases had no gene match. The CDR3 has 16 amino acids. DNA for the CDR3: TGTGCCAGCAGCTCACAACCGGACAGGGGCGCAGATACGCAGTATTTT. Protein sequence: CASSSQPDRGADTQYF.

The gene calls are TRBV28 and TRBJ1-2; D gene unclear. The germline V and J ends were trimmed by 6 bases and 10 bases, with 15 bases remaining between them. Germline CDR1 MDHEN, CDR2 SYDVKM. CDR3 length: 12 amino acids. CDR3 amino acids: CASSPNTRLYTF. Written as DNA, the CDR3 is TGTGCCAGCAGCCCAAACACCAGGCTCTACACCTTC.

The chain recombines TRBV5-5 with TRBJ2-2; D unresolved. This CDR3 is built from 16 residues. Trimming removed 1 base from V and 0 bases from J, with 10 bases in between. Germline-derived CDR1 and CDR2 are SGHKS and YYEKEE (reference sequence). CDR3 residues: CASSLLSGANTGELFF. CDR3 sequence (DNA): TGTGCCAGCAGCTTGTTGTCGGGCGCGAACACCGGGGAGCTGTTTTTT.

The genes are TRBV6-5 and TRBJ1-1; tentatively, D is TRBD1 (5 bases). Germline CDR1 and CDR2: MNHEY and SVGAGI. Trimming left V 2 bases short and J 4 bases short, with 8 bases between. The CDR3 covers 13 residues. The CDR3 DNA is TGTGCCAGCAGTTACAAACAGGCCACTGAAGCTTTCTTT. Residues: CASSYKQATEAFF.

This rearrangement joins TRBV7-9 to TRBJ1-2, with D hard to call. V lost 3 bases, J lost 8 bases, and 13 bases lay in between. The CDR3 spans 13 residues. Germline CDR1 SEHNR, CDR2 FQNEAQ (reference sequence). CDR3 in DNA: TGTGCCAGCAGCTTTGACACCTTCTGGGGCTACACCTTC. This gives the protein CASSFDTFWGYTF.

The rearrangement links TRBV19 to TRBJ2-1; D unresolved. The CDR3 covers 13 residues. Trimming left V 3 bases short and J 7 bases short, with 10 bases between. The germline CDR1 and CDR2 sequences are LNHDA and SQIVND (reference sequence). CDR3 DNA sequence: TGTGCCAGTAGTATGTTTTCGGAGAATGAGCAGTTCTTC. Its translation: CASSMFSENEQFF.

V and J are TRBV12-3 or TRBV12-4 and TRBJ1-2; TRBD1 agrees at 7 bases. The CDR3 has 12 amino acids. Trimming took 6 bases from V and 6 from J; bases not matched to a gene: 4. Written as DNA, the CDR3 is TGTGCCAGCAGCCAGGGGGTACATGGCTACACCTTC. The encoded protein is CASSQGVHGYTF.